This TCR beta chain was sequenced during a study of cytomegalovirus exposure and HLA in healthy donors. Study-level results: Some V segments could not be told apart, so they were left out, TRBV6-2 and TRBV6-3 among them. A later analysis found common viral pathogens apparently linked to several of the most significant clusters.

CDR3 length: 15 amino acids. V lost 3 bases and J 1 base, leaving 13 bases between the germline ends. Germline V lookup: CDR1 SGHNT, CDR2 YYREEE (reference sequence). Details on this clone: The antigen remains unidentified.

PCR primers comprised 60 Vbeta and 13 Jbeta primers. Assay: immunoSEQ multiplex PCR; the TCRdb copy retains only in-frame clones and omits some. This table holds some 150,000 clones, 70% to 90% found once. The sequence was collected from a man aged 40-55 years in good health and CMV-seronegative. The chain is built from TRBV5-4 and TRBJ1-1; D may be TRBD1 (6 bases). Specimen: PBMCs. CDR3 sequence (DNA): TGTGCCAGCAGCTCGTACCGAGGGGGGAACACTGAAGCTTTCTTT. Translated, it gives CASSSYRGGNTEAFF.